One and the same sample provided the 24 T cell receptor beta chains below, sequenced in a study of radiotherapy plus CTLA-4 blockade in lung cancer. The data were produced by immunoSEQ multiplex PCR, yet TCRdb's version contains in-frame clones alone and is incomplete. The repertoire consists of tens of thousands of clones, with approximately 86% occurring once and the leading ten covering approximately 2%. Sequences were derived from peripheral blood, sampled from a patient treated with radiotherapy plus ipilimumab. These receptors were taken from a human donor with non-small cell lung cancer who had a partial response to radiotherapy plus ipilimumab.

The rearrangement joins TRBV27 to TRBJ2-1; 10 bases match TRBD2. The CDR3 totals 15 residues. Losses at the gene ends were 8 bases for V and 0 bases for J; bases not matched to a gene: 4. Germline V gene sequence: CDR1 MNHEY, CDR2 SMNVEV (reference sequence). The DNA for the CDR3 is TGTGCCAGCCATAGCGGGAGGACCTCCTACAATGAGCAGTTCTTC. Its protein product is CASHSGRTSYNEQFF.

The rearrangement links TRBV7-6 to TRBJ2-1, with D possibly matching TRBD1 (7 bases). The germline CDR1 and CDR2 sequences are SGHVS and FNYEAQ. V was trimmed by 4 bases and J by 1 base, leaving 23 bases between them. CDR3 length: 19 amino acids. The CDR3 loop reads CASSSRDRSAGNSYNEQFF. The CDR3 coding sequence is TGTGCCAGCAGCTCCCGGGACAGAAGTGCGGGAAATTCCTACAATGAGCAGTTCTTC. Supplemented by reference TRBV7-6 and TRBJ2-1, the full variable domain reads GAGVSQSPRYKVTKRGQDVALRCDPISGHVSLYWYRQALGQGPEFLTYFNYEAQQDKSGLPNDRFSAERPEGSISTLTIQRTEQRDSAMYRCASSSRDRSAGNSYNEQFFGPGTRLTVL.

The V call is TRBV7-6, the J call TRBJ2-1, with 8 bases that match TRBD1. V was clipped by 3 bases and J by 5 bases; unmatched bases: 9. This CDR3 spans 16 amino acids. Germline loops: CDR1 SGHVS, CDR2 FNYEAQ. The CDR3 nucleotides are TGTGCCAGCAGCTTCCACGACAGGGGAAGGAACAATGAGCAGTTCTTC. Its protein is CASSFHDRGRNNEQFF.

The count of this clone is one. The CDR3 region has the DNA TGTGCCAGCAGACCCACTAGCGGGAGAAACTACGAGCAGTACGTC. It codes for CASRPTSGRNYEQYV. V is TRBV6-5 and J is TRBJ2-7; TRBD2 aligns across 11 bases. In germline, CDR1 is MNHEY, CDR2 SVGAGI. V dropped 6 bases and J dropped 3; count of bases not matched to a gene: 7. The CDR3 runs 15 residues.

The CDR3 protein is CASSQERAEQFF. The CDR3 nucleotides are TGCGCCAGCAGCCAAGAGCGGGCAGAGCAGTTCTTC. This sequence joins TRBV4-3 and TRBJ2-1; weak D call: TRBD2 (5 bases). V was shortened by 0 bases and J by 10 bases, with 7 bases between the two germline ends. This CDR3 region has 12 residues. Germline loops: CDR1 LGHNA, CDR2 YSLEER.

This chain uses TRBV27 with TRBJ1-1; 7 bases are shared with TRBD1. Germline trimming cut 2 bases from V and 3 bases from J; bases unmatched to any gene: 12. The germline V gene encodes CDR1 MNHEY and CDR2 SMNVEV (reference sequence). The CDR3 runs 17 residues. CDR3 nucleotide sequence: TGTGCCAGCAGTTTAGACATTAACAGGGGATCTTACACTGAAGCTTTCTTT. Amino acid sequence: CASSLDINRGSYTEAFF.

The chain combines TRBV30 with TRBJ1-1; D is ambiguous. V was shortened by 5 bases and J by 5 bases, with 15 bases between the two germline ends. CDR1 is GTSNPN and CDR2 is SVGIG in the germline V gene (reference sequence). The CDR3 has 13 amino acids. This CDR3 is CAWSYWTGTEAFF. CDR3 nucleotide sequence: TGTGCCTGGTCCTATTGGACGGGGACTGAAGCTTTCTTT.

The count of this clone is one. V is TRBV28 and J is TRBJ2-5, with D perhaps TRBD1 (5 bases). The CDR3 runs 14 residues. The germline gives CDR1 MDHEN, CDR2 SYDVKM. Trimming left V 5 bases short and J 7 bases short, with 17 bases between. This CDR3 reads CASSLPRAPWTQYF. The CDR3, as DNA: TGTGCCAGCAGTCTCCCCAGGGCCCCGTGGACCCAGTACTTC.

The chain joins TRBV2 to TRBJ1-4, with TRBD1 as a possible D gene (5 bases). CDR3 size: 15 residues. The germline V and J ends were trimmed by 6 bases and 7 bases, with 18 bases remaining between them. Germline V gene sequence: CDR1 SNHLY, CDR2 FYNNEI. The CDR3 DNA reads as TGTGCCAGCAGCCCCCCTGGGGCCAAGGGTGAAAAACTGTTTTTT. Its translation: CASSPPGAKGEKLFF.

The chain carries TRBV28 and TRBJ1-1; 9 nucleotides match TRBD1. The CDR3 is made up of 15 amino acids. Germline CDR1 MDHEN, CDR2 SYDVKM. Trimming removed 5 bases from V and 1 base from J; junction bases left unmatched: 5. CDR3 loop: CASSPGDRENTEAFF. The CDR3 region has the DNA TGTGCCAGCAGTCCCGGGGACAGGGAGAACACTGAAGCTTTCTTT.

The chain couples TRBV29-1 to TRBJ2-5; 8 positions agree with TRBD2. Germline assignment: CDR1 SQVTM and CDR2 ANQGSEA. The CDR3 spans 13 residues. V shed 5 bases, J shed 1 base, and the junction held 3 bases outside the gene matches. The DNA of the CDR3 is TGCAGCGTTCCGGGAGGGTTCCAAGAGACCCAGTACTTC. Translating it yields CSVPGGFQETQYF.

The sample holds a few counts of this clone. The V call is TRBV14, the J call TRBJ2-3; D may be TRBD1 (6 bases). Germline lookup yields CDR1 SGHDN and CDR2 FVKESK. Trimming shortened V by 1 base and J by 6 bases, and 11 bases separated the two germline ends. The CDR3 extends over 14 amino acids. The CDR3 loop is CASSQAWGPDTQYF. The CDR3 DNA reads TGTGCCAGCAGCCAAGCGTGGGGGCCGGATACGCAGTATTTT. The complete variable domain, with remaining parts taken from reference TRBV14 and TRBJ2-3, reads EAGVTQFPSHSVIEKGQTVTLRCDPISGHDNLYWYRRVMGKEIKFLLHFVKESKQDESGMPNNRFLAERTGGTYSTLKVQPAELEDSGVYFCASSQAWGPDTQYFGPGTRLTVL.

The chain combines TRBV5-4 with TRBJ1-5; no clear D gene. V was trimmed by 0 bases and J by 3 bases, leaving 4 bases between them. The CDR3 spans 13 residues. Germline CDR1 SGHNT, CDR2 YYREEE (reference sequence). DNA for the CDR3: TGTGCCAGCAGCTTGGATCACAATCAGCCCCAGCATTTT. It yields the protein CASSLDHNQPQHF.

The chain links TRBV6-5 to TRBJ2-1, with 10 positions matching TRBD1. Germline V lookup: CDR1 MNHEY, CDR2 SVGAGI. Trimming took 7 bases from V and 8 from J; bases not matched to a gene: 11. The CDR3 covers 15 residues. CDR3 nucleotides: TGTGCCAGCAATGGGGGGACAGGGGTGTCGGATGAGCAGTTCTTC. It yields the protein CASNGGTGVSDEQFF.

V gene TRBV5-6 combines with J gene TRBJ1-1, with 12 bases matching TRBD1. This CDR3 spans 15 amino acids. Germline V CDR1 and CDR2: SGHDT, YYEEEE. J lost 5 bases, V lost 3 bases, and 5 bases had no gene match. The CDR3 region is CASSWGDRGLTEAFF. The CDR3, as DNA: TGTGCCAGCAGCTGGGGGGACAGGGGGCTTACTGAAGCTTTCTTT.

In this sample, this clone turned up once. The chain joins TRBV28 to TRBJ2-5; D might be TRBD1 (5 bases). V lost 5 bases to trimming and J lost 7 bases, with 11 bases between them. Germline CDR1 MDHEN, CDR2 SYDVKM. This CDR3 is 12 amino acids long. The CDR3 nucleotides are TGTGCCAGCAGTCCAGGGTTGGGGACCCAGTACTTC. The encoded protein is CASSPGLGTQYF.

The J gene is TRBJ2-2, the V gene TRBV5-4; D not certain. The CDR3 consists of 14 residues. Germline V gene lookup returns CDR1 SGHNT and CDR2 YYREEE (reference sequence). Trimming pared 5 bases from V and 6 bases from J, leaving 14 bases between. The CDR3 loop is CASSRYRQAGELFF. As DNA, the CDR3 is TGTGCCAGCAGTCGCTATAGGCAGGCCGGGGAGCTGTTTTTT.

The CDR3 region is CASSPRDRNSNQPQHF. In DNA, the CDR3 is TGTGCCAGCTCACCGCGGGACAGAAATAGCAATCAGCCCCAGCATTTT. J is TRBJ1-5 and V is TRBV18; 7 bases map to TRBD1. This CDR3 comprises 16 residues. V shed 3 bases and J 0 bases; nucleotides not matched to a gene: 5. Germline V gene data show CDR1 as KGHSH and CDR2 as LQKENI.

This rearrangement joins TRBV21-1 to TRBJ1-5. TRBV21-1 is given as a pseudogene. The length of the CDR3 is 19 residues. The CDR3 loop reads CASGRGVLLPNISPEPQHF. The CDR3, as DNA: TGTGCCAGCGGGAGAGGAGTGCTTCTTCCTAATATCAGCCCGGAGCCCCAGCATTTT.

The chain uses TRBV27 and TRBJ2-2; TRBD1 matches at 7 bases. This CDR3 has 15 residues. Germline-derived CDR1 and CDR2 are MNHEY and SMNVEV (reference sequence). V trimming: 5 bases; J trimming: 6 bases; junction bases outside the gene matches: 9. The CDR3 nucleotides read TGTGCCAGCAGTATAAAACAGGGGTATCCCGGGGAGCTGTTTTTT. Its translation: CASSIKQGYPGELFF.

In nucleotides, the CDR3 is TGTGCCAGCAGTCTTGCGGGACAGGGTGGAACCGGGGAGCTGTTTTTT. The encoded protein is CASSLAGQGGTGELFF. This sequence joins TRBV28 and TRBJ2-2; 9 bases line up with TRBD1. This CDR3 spans 16 amino acids. V trimming: 5 bases; J trimming: 5 bases; junction bases outside the gene matches: 9. Per germline, CDR1 MDHEN and CDR2 SYDVKM.

This chain joins TRBV12-5 and TRBJ2-3, with TRBD2 as a possible D gene (6 bases). With 6 bases removed from V and 6 bases from J, the gap between germline ends came to 13 bases. The CDR3 totals 13 residues. In germline, CDR1 is LGHNT, CDR2 FRNRAP. CDR3 DNA: TGTGCTAGTGGGCGGGGTACCCCGGATACGCAGTATTTT. Translated, it gives CASGRGTPDTQYF.

This chain connects TRBV7-9 to TRBJ1-5; no clear D. Germline CDR1 reads SEHNR; CDR2 reads FQNEAQ (reference sequence). V shed 3 bases and J shed 3 bases, with 9 bases lying between them. This CDR3 has 14 residues. CDR3: CASSFESYNQPQHF. CDR3 nucleotides: TGTGCCAGCAGCTTCGAGAGTTACAATCAGCCCCAGCATTTT. Combining the CDR3 with reference TRBV7-9 and TRBJ1-5 gives the whole variable domain DTGVSQNPRHKITKRGQNVTFRCDPISEHNRLYWYRQTLGQGPEFLTYFQNEAQLEKSRLLSDRFSAERPKGSFSTLEIQRTEQGDSAMYLCASSFESYNQPQHFGDGTRLSIL.

The chain joins TRBV4-3 to TRBJ1-5; 8 bases line up with TRBD1. In germline, CDR1 is LGHNA, CDR2 YSLEER. This CDR3 is built from 16 residues. After removal of 0 bases from V and 2 bases from J, the junction contained 3 bases not matched to a gene. The CDR3 is CASSQDLDRGNQPQHF. CDR3 sequence (DNA): TGCGCCAGCAGCCAAGACCTGGACAGGGGCAATCAGCCCCAGCATTTT.